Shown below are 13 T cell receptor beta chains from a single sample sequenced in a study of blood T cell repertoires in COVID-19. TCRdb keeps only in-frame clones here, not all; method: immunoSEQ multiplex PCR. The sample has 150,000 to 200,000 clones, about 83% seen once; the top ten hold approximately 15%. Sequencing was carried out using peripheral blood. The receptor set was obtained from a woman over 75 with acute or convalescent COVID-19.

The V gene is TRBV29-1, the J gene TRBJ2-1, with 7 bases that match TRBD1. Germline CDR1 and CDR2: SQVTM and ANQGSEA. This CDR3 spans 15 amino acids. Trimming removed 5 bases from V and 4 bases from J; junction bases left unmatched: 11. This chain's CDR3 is CSVRQDRSLYNEQFF. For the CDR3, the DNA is TGCAGCGTTAGACAGGACAGGAGCCTATACAATGAGCAGTTCTTC.

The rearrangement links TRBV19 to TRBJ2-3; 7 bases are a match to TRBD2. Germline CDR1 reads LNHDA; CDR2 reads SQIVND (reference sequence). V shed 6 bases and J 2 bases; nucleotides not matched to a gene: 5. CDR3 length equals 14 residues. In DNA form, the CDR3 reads TGTGCCAGTAGCCACGGGACTATCACAGATACGCAGTATTTT. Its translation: CASSHGTITDTQYF.

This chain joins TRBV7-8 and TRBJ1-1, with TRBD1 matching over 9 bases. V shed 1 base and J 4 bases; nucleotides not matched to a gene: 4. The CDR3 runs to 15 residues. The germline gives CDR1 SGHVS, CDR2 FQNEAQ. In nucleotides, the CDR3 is TGTGCCAGCAGCTTAGTGGGACAGGGCCTCACTGAAGCTTTCTTT. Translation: CASSLVGQGLTEAFF.

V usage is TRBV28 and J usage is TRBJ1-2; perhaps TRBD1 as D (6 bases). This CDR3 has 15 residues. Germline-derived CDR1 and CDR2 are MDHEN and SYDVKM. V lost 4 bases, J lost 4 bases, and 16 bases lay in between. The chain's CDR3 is CASSSLTGGGYGYTF. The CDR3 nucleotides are TGTGCCAGCAGTTCTTTGACAGGAGGAGGCTATGGCTACACCTTC.

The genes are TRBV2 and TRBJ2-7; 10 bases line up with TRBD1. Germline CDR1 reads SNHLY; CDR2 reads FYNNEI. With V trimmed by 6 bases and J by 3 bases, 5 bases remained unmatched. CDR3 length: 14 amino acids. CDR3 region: CASRPGTGDYEQYF. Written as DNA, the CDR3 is TGTGCCAGCAGGCCCGGGACAGGGGACTACGAGCAGTACTTC.

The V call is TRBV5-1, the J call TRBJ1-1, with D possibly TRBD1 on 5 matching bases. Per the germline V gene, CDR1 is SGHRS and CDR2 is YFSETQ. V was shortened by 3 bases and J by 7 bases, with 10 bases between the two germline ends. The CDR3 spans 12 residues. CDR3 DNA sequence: TGCGCCAGCAGCTGGGGGAGGGGTGAAGCTTTCTTT. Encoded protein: CASSWGRGEAFF.

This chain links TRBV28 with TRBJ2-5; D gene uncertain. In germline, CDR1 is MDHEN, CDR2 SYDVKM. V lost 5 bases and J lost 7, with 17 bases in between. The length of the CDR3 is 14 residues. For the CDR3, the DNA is TGTGCCAGCAGTCCCCCAGCAGGTGCAAGGACCCAGTACTTC. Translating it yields CASSPPAGARTQYF.

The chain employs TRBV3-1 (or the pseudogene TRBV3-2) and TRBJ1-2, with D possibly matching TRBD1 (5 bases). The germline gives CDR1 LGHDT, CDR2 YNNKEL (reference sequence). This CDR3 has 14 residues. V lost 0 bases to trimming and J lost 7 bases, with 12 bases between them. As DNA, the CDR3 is TGTGCCAGCAGCCAAGAGGGAGGGACTCGTGGCTACACCTTC. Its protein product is CASSQEGGTRGYTF.

This chain's CDR3 is CASSTMGTSGYEQYF. The CDR3 coding sequence is TGTGCCAGCAGCACCATGGGGACTAGCGGCTACGAGCAGTACTTC. V gene TRBV11-2 combines with J gene TRBJ2-7, with 11 bases that match TRBD2. After removal of 5 bases from V and 3 bases from J, the junction contained 6 bases not matched to a gene. CDR1 SGHAT and CDR2 FQNNGV come from the germline V gene. CDR3 length: 15 residues.

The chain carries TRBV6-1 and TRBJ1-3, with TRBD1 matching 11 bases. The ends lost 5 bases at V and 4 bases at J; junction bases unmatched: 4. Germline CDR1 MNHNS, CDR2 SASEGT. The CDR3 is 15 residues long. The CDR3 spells CASSWTGGEGNTIYF. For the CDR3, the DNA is TGTGCCAGCAGTTGGACAGGGGGCGAAGGAAACACCATATATTTT.

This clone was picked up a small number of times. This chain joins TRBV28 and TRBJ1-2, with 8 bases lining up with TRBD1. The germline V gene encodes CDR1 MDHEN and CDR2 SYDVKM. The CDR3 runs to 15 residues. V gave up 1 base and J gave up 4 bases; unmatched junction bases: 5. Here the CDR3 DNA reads TGTGCCAGCAGTTTATCGGCAGGGGGCTTCTATGGCTACACCTTC. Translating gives CASSLSAGGFYGYTF.

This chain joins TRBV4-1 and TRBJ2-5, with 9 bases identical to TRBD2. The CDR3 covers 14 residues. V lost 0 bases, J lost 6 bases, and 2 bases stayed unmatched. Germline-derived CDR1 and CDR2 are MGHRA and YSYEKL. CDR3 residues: CASSQESGGKTQYF. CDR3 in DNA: TGCGCCAGCAGCCAAGAAAGCGGGGGGAAGACCCAGTACTTC.

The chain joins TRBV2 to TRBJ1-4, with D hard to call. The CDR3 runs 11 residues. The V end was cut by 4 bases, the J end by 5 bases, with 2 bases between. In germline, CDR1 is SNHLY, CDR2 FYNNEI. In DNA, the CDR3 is TGTGCCAGCAGTGCGAATGAAAAACTGTTTTTT. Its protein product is CASSANEKLFF.